A single sample gave rise to the 3 T cell receptor beta chains below, sequenced in a study of T cell responses to AZD1222 COVID-19 vaccine. Profiled with immunoSEQ multiplex PCR; TCRdb holds only in-frame clones, not every one. The top ten clones hold less than 25% of a sample with about 67,000 clones, under 90% of them seen once. The specimen comprised peripheral blood, sampled on day 0 of AZD1222 vaccination. These receptors were taken from an adult in good health.

The chain recombines TRBV11-2 with TRBJ1-5; D call uncertain. The V and J ends lost 1 base and 1 base respectively, with 5 bases between them. CDR3 length equals 14 residues. Germline CDR1 reads SGHAT; CDR2 reads FQNNGV. This chain's CDR3 is CASSLGLSNQPQHF. CDR3 DNA: TGTGCCAGCAGCTTAGGACTCAGCAATCAGCCCCAGCATTTT.

The chain has TRBV6-6 and TRBJ1-1; a weak D match, TRBD1 (5 bases). Deletions cut 7 bases from V and 2 bases from J, with 14 bases between. Germline CDR1 is MNHNY and CDR2 is SVGAGI (reference sequence). This CDR3 comprises 14 residues. CDR3 bases: TGTGCCAGCAAACTTCCAGGGATTAACACTGAAGCTTTCTTT. Its translation: CASKLPGINTEAFF.

This chain joins TRBV4-3 and TRBJ1-5, with unresolved D. Trimming shortened V by 0 bases and J by 9 bases, and 9 bases separated the two germline ends. The CDR3 is made up of 13 amino acids. Germline assignment: CDR1 LGHNA and CDR2 YSLEER. The CDR3 bases are TGCGCCAGCAGCCAAGATAAGGCGAGGCCCCAGCATTTT. Protein: CASSQDKARPQHF.